The T cell receptor (beta chain) described here comes from a study of blood T cells in healthy people across ages. Sample-barcoded 5' priming and a J-beta primer mix drove a second PCR of roughly 6 to 12 cycles. TCRdb analysed the 5' RACE reads with MiXCR anew, one entry per CDR3 protein. The data show about 1.1 million distinct CDR3 sequences, around two fifths seen once. Study-level points and caveats: Long-lived donors exceeded aged donors in naive CD4+ cells and diversity.

Each donor had roughly 10 milliliters of peripheral blood drawn. They isolated at least 7 million PBMCs from each sample. Comments on this clonotype: Its antigen is not known.

V lost 3 bases and J lost 4, with 13 bases in between. The germline gives CDR1 SQVTM, CDR2 ANQGSEA. This CDR3 contains 14 residues. The sequence derives from a man younger than 30 in good health. Sequencing input: blood. The V gene is TRBV29-1, the J gene TRBJ2-1; D possibly corresponds to TRBD2 (7 bases). The CDR3 is CSVDRGAVYNEQFF. The CDR3 nucleotides are TGCAGCGTTGACCGGGGGGCTGTTTACAATGAGCAGTTCTTC.